The T cell receptor (beta chain) under discussion was sequenced for a study of spatial heterogeneity in lung cancer. Study context: Alpha-chain sequences were detected in numbers that were consistently lower than beta-chain sequences.

TCRdb re-called the 5' RACE reads with MiXCR, one entry per CDR3 protein. The top ten hold 11% of the sample, which has 45,000 to 55,000 distinct CDR3 sequences, about 5.8% seen once. Specified time point: sample taken at primary tumor resection. The study sequenced unsorted whole RNA from tumor, nontumor lung or frozen PBMC. Donation came from 70 or so patients with untreated early-stage non-small cell lung cancer. As to this clonotype: Since a much larger clone is just one base distant, this may be a read error.

V lost 0 bases, J lost 0 bases, and 2 bases stayed unmatched. CDR3 size: 15 residues. From germline, CDR1 is SGHAT and CDR2 FQNNGV. The receptor was isolated from a male donor with early-stage non-small cell lung cancer. Sequencing was performed on PBMCs, taken at surgery. The J gene is TRBJ2-7, the V gene TRBV11-2; 7 bases fit TRBD2. CDR3 DNA: TGTGCCAGCAGCTTAGAATGCGGGAGCTCCTACGAGCAGTACTTC. Residues: CASSLECGSSYEQYF.